This TCR beta chain was captured in a study of Graves' ophthalmopathy and Graves' hyperthyroidism. Study overall: Sampling took place at initial diagnosis, with peripheral blood obtained before any treatment. Study-wide results and limits: Distinction of ophthalmopathy from stable hyperthyroidism by a 13-signature model reached approximately 90% sensitivity and roughly 81% specificity. With a specificity of around 77% and a sensitivity of 70% to 71%, the model predicted ophthalmopathy progression.

For donors with ophthalmopathy, the disease showed moderate-to-severe activity, reached CAS ≥3 and NOSPECS ≥4, and had lasted under 3 months. RNA transcripts served as template for amplifying TCR beta CDR3 sequences. HTBI primers were employed in first-round RT-PCR, then a second-round multiplex PCR followed. Using its own MiXCR run on the multiplex PCR reads, TCRdb lists one record per CDR3 protein. The repertoire has almost 750,000 distinct CDR3 sequences, approximately 40% of them found once; the top ten carry 44%. Trimming at V came to 4 bases and at J to 5 bases, leaving 6 bases not matched to a gene. Germline-derived CDR1 and CDR2 are SGDLS and YYNGEE. CDR3 length equals 14 residues. Comment on this clonotype: Its antigen is not known. A read error may explain this, as a much larger clone is one base away. This is likely a read error, given that the CDR3 carries no conserved phenylalanine or tryptophan at its end.

This receptor was obtained from an adult man with Graves' ophthalmopathy. J is TRBJ2-5 and V is TRBV9, with TRBD1 identical over 9 bases. The sequenced sample consisted of peripheral blood. CDR3 DNA sequence: TGTGCCAGCAGCTTACAGGGGGCTGAGGAGACCCAGTACTGC. This encodes CASSLQGAEETQYC.